The 25 T cell receptor beta chains given below trace back to one sample, sequenced in a study of tumor-infiltrating lymphocytes in primary liver carcinoma. From 450 to 550 ng total RNA, TCR beta cDNA was generated with a primer in the constant region. Libraries of TCR beta came from three nested multiplex PCR rounds with slightly modified ARM-PCR. The first two PCR rounds used TRBV1-TRBV30 primers with a Cbeta primer, 10 cycles each. MiXCR was run by TCRdb on the multiplex PCR reads, yielding one entry per CDR3 protein. The sample holds tens of thousands of distinct CDR3 sequences; around 73% are singletons and the top ten take roughly 25%. For each extraction, RNA and DNA were obtained together from roughly 20-30 mg of unsorted bulk tissue. Sequenced: liver tumor tissue from sampling region 5. Subset indicated: tumor region T5, tumor centre. The receptors here all came from a man between 35 and 55 years old with primary liver carcinoma and hepatitis B virus infection.

With regard to this clonotype: Sequence at one end of the junction differs from germline and may be a read error. This chain joins TRBV11-1 and TRBJ2-3, with D possibly matching TRBD2 (5 bases). In germline, CDR1 is SGHAT, CDR2 FQDESV (reference sequence). The CDR3 is 15 residues long. CDR3 coding DNA: TGTGTCAGCAGTTTGCCGAGGGAGAGCATAGGTACGCAGTATTTT. Protein product: CVSSLPRESIGTQYF.

This clonotype was picked up one time. Germline and junction disagree at one end, which may indicate a read error. This sequence joins TRBV29-1 and TRBJ2-5, with D possibly matching TRBD2 (6 bases). The CDR3 length is 13 residues. Germline lookup yields CDR1 SQVTM and CDR2 ANQGSEA. The CDR3 reads CSIEDRVRETYYF. As DNA, the CDR3 is TGCAGCATTGAAGATCGTGTTCGGGAGACCTACTACTTC.

The chain recombines TRBV6-5 with TRBJ2-3; TRBD2 agrees at 8 bases. Germline values: CDR1 MNHEY, CDR2 SVGAGI. The CDR3 consists of 15 residues. The J segment lost 6 bases and the V segment lost 4 bases, leaving 9 bases of the junction unmatched. The CDR3 DNA is TGTGCCAGCAGTTTCCCGACGGGAGGGTCGGATACGCAGTATTTT. Residues: CASSFPTGGSDTQYF.

This clonotype was detected a few times. This likely comes from a read error, as the CDR3 has no conserved phenylalanine or tryptophan at its end. Because the CDR3's place on the DNA is in doubt, the DNA is left out and the CDR3 is given as listed by TCRdb. This chain connects TRBV7-9 to TRBJ2-1; the DNA was not used to check the table's D call, TRBD1. Germline-derived CDR1 and CDR2 are SEHNR and FQNEAQ (reference sequence). The CDR3 adds up to 14 amino acids, both ends counted. The CDR3 spells CASSLGNTGDEQPY.

Note on this clonotype: At one boundary the junction diverges from the germline segment, which might be a read error. The chain carries TRBV7-9 and TRBJ2-7; 13 bases agree with TRBD2. Looked up from germline, CDR1 is SEHNR and CDR2 is FQNEAQ (reference sequence). The CDR3 totals 19 residues. The CDR3 loop reads CDSNLISTSGRPSSYEQYF. CDR3 coding DNA: TGTGACAGCAACTTAATCTCGACTAGCGGGAGGCCCAGCTCCTACGAGCAGTACTTC.

On this clonotype: Germline and junction disagree at one end, which may indicate a read error. The rearrangement uses TRBV5-5 and TRBJ1-1; D uncertain. This CDR3 comprises 11 residues. Looked up from germline, CDR1 is SGHKS and CDR2 is YYEKEE (reference sequence). The CDR3 sequence: CASSPYTEALF. The CDR3, as DNA: TGTGCCAGCAGTCCATACACTGAAGCTCTCTTC.

As regards this clonotype: This CDR3 fails to terminate in the conserved phenylalanine or tryptophan, so it likely reflects a read error. The CDR3 nucleotides read TGTGCCAGCAGCTTTCCCAGTACTAGCGGGACCAAAAACATTCAGTACAAC. It codes for CASSFPSTSGTKNIQYN. The chain uses TRBV11-1 and TRBJ2-4, with TRBD2 identical over 10 bases. Unmatched junction bases numbered 7, after V lost 3 bases and J lost 2 bases. Germline loops: CDR1 SGHAT, CDR2 FQDESV (reference sequence). The CDR3 is 17 residues long.

With respect to this clonotype: The CDR3 does not end in the conserved phenylalanine or tryptophan, so this is likely a read error. The chain uses TRBV4-2 and TRBJ2-1; 9 positions agree with TRBD2. Germline V gene lookup returns CDR1 LGHNA and CDR2 YNFKEQ. CDR3 size: 17 residues. The CDR3 loop is CASSQEVAGASYNEQFL. The CDR3 DNA follows: TGTGCCAGTAGCCAAGAGGTAGCGGGGGCCTCATACAATGAGCAGTTCTTA.

A single count supports this clonotype. Relative to the germline gene, one junction end is altered; a read error may explain this. This rearrangement joins TRBV4-1 to TRBJ2-7; D perhaps matches TRBD1 (6 bases). Germline CDR1 reads MGHRA; CDR2 reads YSYEKL. The length of the CDR3 is 15 residues. CDR3 bases: TGCGCCAGCAGTCGAGGATTCCAACAGGGAAATGAGCGGTACTTC. It codes for CASSRGFQQGNERYF.

The chain carries TRBV14 and TRBJ2-3; D remains unclear. Germline values: CDR1 SGHDN, CDR2 FVKESK. V was cut by 8 bases and J by 4 bases, with 10 bases left in between. The CDR3 totals 12 residues. CDR3 DNA: TGTGCCAGCCTAAGCAGGTCAGATACGCAGTATTTT. Translation gives CASLSRSDTQYF.

Turning to this clonotype: The junction does not match germline at one end; this may be a read error. CDR3 sequence (DNA): TGTGCCAGTAGCCCCCTTGGGGCTCCCTCCACCCCTTACGAGCGGTACTTC. Protein product: CASSPLGAPSTPYERYF. This chain uses TRBV11-2 with TRBJ2-7; D possibly corresponds to TRBD1 (5 bases). Germline values: CDR1 SGHAT, CDR2 FQNNGV. CDR3 length: 17 residues.

The V call is TRBV20-1, the J call TRBJ2-1; weak D call: TRBD1 (6 bases). Germline V gene sequence: CDR1 DFQATT, CDR2 SNEGSKA (reference sequence). The CDR3 covers 16 residues. V was clipped by 7 bases and J by 6 bases, with 25 bases between them. In nucleotides, the CDR3 is TGCAGTGGATTAGGGGGATTTGGGACCCCGGCCAATGAGCAGTTCTTC. Its protein product is CSGLGGFGTPANEQFF.

The chain joins TRBV7-2 to TRBJ2-5; a weak D match, TRBD2 (6 bases). The V and J ends lost 4 bases and 2 bases respectively, with 23 bases between them. Germline loops: CDR1 SGHTA, CDR2 FQGNSA. CDR3 size: 18 residues. The CDR3 loop is CASSSPPGTGGIQETQYF. The DNA of the CDR3 is TGTGCCAGCAGCTCTCCTCCCGGGACTGGCGGGATTCAAGAGACCCAGTACTTC.

For this clonotype: The junction departs from the called germline gene at one end, perhaps through a read error. V gene TRBV6-1 combines with J gene TRBJ2-3, with 9 bases lining up with TRBD1. Looked up from germline, CDR1 is MNHNS and CDR2 is SASEGT. This CDR3 contains 14 residues. CDR3 DNA sequence: TGTGCCAGCACGGGACAGGGCGATACAGATACGCACTATTTT. Its protein is CASTGQGDTDTHYF.

Concerning this clonotype: The CDR3 does not end in the conserved phenylalanine or tryptophan, so this is likely a read error. This chain connects TRBV9 to TRBJ2-3, with D possibly TRBD2 on 6 matching bases. V lost 2 bases and J lost 1, with 17 bases in between. Germline-derived CDR1 and CDR2 are SGDLS and YYNGEE. The CDR3 extends over 17 amino acids. The CDR3 loop is CASSVLLDYSGTDTQYY. The CDR3 DNA follows: TGTGCCAGCAGCGTCCTCTTGGACTACTCGGGCACAGATACGCAGTATTAT.

The rearrangement joins TRBV29-1 to TRBJ2-7; 7 nucleotides line up with TRBD1. V was clipped by 6 bases and J by 3 bases; unmatched bases: 5. Germline V gene data show CDR1 as SQVTM and CDR2 as ANQGSEA. The CDR3 length is 12 residues. CDR3 nucleotide sequence: TGCAGCGTAGGGGACAGAGGCTACGAGCAGTACTTC. As protein: CSVGDRGYEQYF.

This chain connects TRBV6-5 to TRBJ2-7; 8 bases line up with TRBD2. Trimming cost V 7 bases and J 7 bases; bases outside gene matches: 12. From germline, CDR1 is MNHEY and CDR2 SVGAGI. This CDR3 has 14 residues. CDR3 region: CASNLSGSSHEQYF. As DNA, the CDR3 is TGTGCCAGCAATTTAAGCGGGAGTTCCCATGAGCAGTACTTC.

The V and J genes are TRBV6-6 and TRBJ2-4; 8 nucleotides match TRBD1. J lost 15 bases, V lost 9 bases, and 19 bases had no gene match. Germline CDR1 is MNHNY and CDR2 is SVGAGI (reference sequence). The CDR3 is 14 residues long. As DNA, the CDR3 is TGTGCCAGTAGAACCGATGGCCTCAGGGGGCCCATGTACTTC. Amino acids: CASRTDGLRGPMYF.

For this clonotype: Germline is not matched at one junction end, which may reflect a read error. The V and J genes are TRBV28 and TRBJ1-3; 10 bases are shared with TRBD1. This CDR3 contains 17 residues. Germline CDR1 reads MDHEN; CDR2 reads SYDVKM. The CDR3 DNA follows: TGTACCAGCACTTTACGTGACAGGGGGCTCTCTGGAAGCACCATATATTTT. This encodes CTSTLRDRGLSGSTIYF.

Points on this clonotype: One end of the junction does not line up with germline, which may come from a read error. This rearrangement joins TRBV5-8 to TRBJ2-2; TRBD2 matches at 8 bases. The CDR3 runs to 17 residues. Germline lookup yields CDR1 SGHTS and CDR2 YDEGEE. CDR3 nucleotides: TGTGCAAGCAGCTTGGAGGATGTAGCGGGGACCACCGGGGAGCTGTTTTTT. This sequence encodes CASSLEDVAGTTGELFF.

On this clonotype itself: Sequence at one end of the junction differs from germline and may be a read error. Here the CDR3 reads CVSSRMPGSYEQCF. The CDR3 coding sequence is TGTGTCAGCAGCCGTATGCCGGGGAGCTACGAGCAGTGCTTC. This chain uses TRBV5-6 with TRBJ2-7; a weak D match, TRBD2 (5 bases). Looked up from germline, CDR1 is SGHDT and CDR2 is YYEEEE. The CDR3 consists of 14 residues.

J is TRBJ2-2 and V is TRBV28; 10 bases match TRBD2. This CDR3 has 16 amino acids. J was trimmed by 1 base and V by 10 bases; bases with no gene match: 9. Per the germline V gene, CDR1 is MDHEN and CDR2 is SYDVKM. Written as DNA, the CDR3 is TGTGCCACCCGGCTAGCGGGAGCTGTGAACACCGGGGAGCTGTTTTTT. Translated: CATRLAGAVNTGELFF.

The V call is TRBV13, the J call TRBJ2-4; D possibly matches TRBD1 or TRBD2 (5 bases each). The germline V gene encodes CDR1 PRHDT and CDR2 FYEKMQ (reference sequence). V shed 7 bases and J shed 5 bases, with 21 bases lying between them. CDR3 length: 16 residues. The CDR3 DNA is TGTGCCAGCATCCTAGGGACGGGACGGATACAAAACATTCAGTACTTC. The encoded protein is CASILGTGRIQNIQYF.

As for this clonotype: Relative to the germline gene, one junction end is altered; a read error may explain this. This chain links TRBV11-1 with TRBJ2-4, with 8 bases identical to TRBD1. CDR1 is SGHAT, CDR2 FQDESV, per germline (reference sequence). This CDR3 comprises 17 residues. The DNA for the CDR3 is TGTGCCAGCAGCTCTCCGGGACAGGTAGCATCAGAAAATATTCAGTACTTC. Residues: CASSSPGQVASENIQYF.

This chain connects TRBV28 to TRBJ2-3; 10 bases match TRBD2. Trimming removed 8 bases from V and 3 bases from J; junction bases left unmatched: 11. This CDR3 has 16 residues. Germline CDR1 and CDR2: MDHEN and SYDVKM. The CDR3 DNA follows: TGTGCCAGCCTGAGAGGAGCGGGAGGGAGTACAGATACGCAGTATTTT. Translation gives CASLRGAGGSTDTQYF.